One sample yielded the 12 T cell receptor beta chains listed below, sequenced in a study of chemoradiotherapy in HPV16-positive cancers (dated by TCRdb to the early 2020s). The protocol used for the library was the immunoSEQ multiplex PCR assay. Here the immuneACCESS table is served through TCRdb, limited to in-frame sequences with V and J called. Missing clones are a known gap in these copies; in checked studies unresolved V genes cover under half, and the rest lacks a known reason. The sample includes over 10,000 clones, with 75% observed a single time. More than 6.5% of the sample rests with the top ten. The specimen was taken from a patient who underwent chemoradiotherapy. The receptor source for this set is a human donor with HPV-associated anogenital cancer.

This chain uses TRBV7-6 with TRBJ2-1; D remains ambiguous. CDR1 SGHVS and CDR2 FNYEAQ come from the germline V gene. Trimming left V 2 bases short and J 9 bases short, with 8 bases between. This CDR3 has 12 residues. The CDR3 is CASSLWNGEQFF. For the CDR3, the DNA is TGTGCCAGCAGCTTATGGAATGGTGAGCAGTTCTTC.

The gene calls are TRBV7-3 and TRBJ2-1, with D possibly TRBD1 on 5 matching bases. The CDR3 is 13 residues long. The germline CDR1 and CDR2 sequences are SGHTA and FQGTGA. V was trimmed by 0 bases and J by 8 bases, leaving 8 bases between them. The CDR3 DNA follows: TGTGCCAGCAGCTTAACAGGGGCGGATGAGCAGTTCTTC. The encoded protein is CASSLTGADEQFF.

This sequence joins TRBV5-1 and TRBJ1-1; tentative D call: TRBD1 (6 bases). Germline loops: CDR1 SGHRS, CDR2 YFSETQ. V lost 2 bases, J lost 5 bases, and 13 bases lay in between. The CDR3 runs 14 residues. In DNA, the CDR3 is TGCGCCAGCAGCTTCGGGGGGCGCTTGACTGAAGCTTTCTTT. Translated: CASSFGGRLTEAFF.

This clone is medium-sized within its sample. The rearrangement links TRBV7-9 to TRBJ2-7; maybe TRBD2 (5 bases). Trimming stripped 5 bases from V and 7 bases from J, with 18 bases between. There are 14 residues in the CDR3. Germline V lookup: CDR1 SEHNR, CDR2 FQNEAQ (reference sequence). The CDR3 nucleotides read TGTGCCAGCAGCCCCGCCCGCACCTCGGGGGAGCAGTACTTC. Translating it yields CASSPARTSGEQYF.

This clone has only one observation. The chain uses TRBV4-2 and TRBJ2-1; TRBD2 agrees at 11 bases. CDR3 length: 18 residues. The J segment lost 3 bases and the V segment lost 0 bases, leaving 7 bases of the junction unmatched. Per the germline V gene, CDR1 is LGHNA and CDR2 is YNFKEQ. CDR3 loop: CASSQDQLGLAGYNEQFF. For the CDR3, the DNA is TGTGCCAGCAGCCAAGATCAGCTCGGACTAGCGGGCTACAATGAGCAGTTCTTC.

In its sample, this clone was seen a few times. The CDR3 sequence: CASSEAETGGNTIYF. In DNA form, the CDR3 reads TGTGCCAGCAGTGAAGCTGAGACAGGGGGAAACACCATATATTTT. The V call is TRBV6-1, the J call TRBJ1-3; 7 positions agree with TRBD1. The CDR3 extends over 15 amino acids. The V and J ends lost 0 bases and 4 bases, in that order; junction bases with no gene match: 3. In germline, CDR1 is MNHNS, CDR2 SASEGT.

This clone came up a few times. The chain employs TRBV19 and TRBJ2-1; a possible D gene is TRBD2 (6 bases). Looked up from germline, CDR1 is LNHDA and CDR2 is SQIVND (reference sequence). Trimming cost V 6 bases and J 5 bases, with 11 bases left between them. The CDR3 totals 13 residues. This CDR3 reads CASRGLMNNEQFF. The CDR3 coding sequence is TGTGCCAGTAGGGGACTGATGAACAATGAGCAGTTCTTC.

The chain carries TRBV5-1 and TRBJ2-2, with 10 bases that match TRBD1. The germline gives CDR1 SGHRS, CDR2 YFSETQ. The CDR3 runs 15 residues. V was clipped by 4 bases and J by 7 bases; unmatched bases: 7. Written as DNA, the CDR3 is TGCGCCAGCAGCGCCAGACAGGGGGCGGACGGGGAGCTGTTTTTT. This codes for CASSARQGADGELFF.

CDR3 residues: CASSGSSSGANVLTF. In DNA, the CDR3 is TGTGCCAGCAGTGGTTCTAGCTCTGGGGCCAACGTCCTGACTTTC. The rearrangement links TRBV6-1 to TRBJ2-6; D unclear. Looked up from germline, CDR1 is MNHNS and CDR2 is SASEGT. The CDR3 runs to 15 residues. V was trimmed by 4 bases and J by 0 bases, leaving 7 bases between them.

CDR3 nucleotide sequence: TGTGCCAGCAGTTTCAGGTACCAAGAGACCCAGTACTTC. Protein sequence: CASSFRYQETQYF. The chain has TRBV28 and TRBJ2-5; no definite D call. Looked up from germline, CDR1 is MDHEN and CDR2 is SYDVKM. V was shortened by 3 bases and J by 0 bases, with 5 bases between the two germline ends. The CDR3 consists of 13 residues.

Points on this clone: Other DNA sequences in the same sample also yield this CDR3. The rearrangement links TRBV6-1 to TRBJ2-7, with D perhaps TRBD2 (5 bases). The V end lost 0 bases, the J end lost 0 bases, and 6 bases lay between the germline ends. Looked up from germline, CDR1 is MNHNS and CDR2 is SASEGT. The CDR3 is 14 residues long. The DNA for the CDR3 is TGTGCCAGCAGTGAAGCGGACTCCTCCTACGAGCAGTACTTC. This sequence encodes CASSEADSSYEQYF.

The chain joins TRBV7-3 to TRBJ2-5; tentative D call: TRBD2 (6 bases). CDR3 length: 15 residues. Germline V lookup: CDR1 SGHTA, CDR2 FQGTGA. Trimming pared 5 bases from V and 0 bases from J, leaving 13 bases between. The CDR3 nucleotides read TGTGCCAGCAGCCCCTCCGGGACTCACCAAGAGACCCAGTACTTC. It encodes CASSPSGTHQETQYF.